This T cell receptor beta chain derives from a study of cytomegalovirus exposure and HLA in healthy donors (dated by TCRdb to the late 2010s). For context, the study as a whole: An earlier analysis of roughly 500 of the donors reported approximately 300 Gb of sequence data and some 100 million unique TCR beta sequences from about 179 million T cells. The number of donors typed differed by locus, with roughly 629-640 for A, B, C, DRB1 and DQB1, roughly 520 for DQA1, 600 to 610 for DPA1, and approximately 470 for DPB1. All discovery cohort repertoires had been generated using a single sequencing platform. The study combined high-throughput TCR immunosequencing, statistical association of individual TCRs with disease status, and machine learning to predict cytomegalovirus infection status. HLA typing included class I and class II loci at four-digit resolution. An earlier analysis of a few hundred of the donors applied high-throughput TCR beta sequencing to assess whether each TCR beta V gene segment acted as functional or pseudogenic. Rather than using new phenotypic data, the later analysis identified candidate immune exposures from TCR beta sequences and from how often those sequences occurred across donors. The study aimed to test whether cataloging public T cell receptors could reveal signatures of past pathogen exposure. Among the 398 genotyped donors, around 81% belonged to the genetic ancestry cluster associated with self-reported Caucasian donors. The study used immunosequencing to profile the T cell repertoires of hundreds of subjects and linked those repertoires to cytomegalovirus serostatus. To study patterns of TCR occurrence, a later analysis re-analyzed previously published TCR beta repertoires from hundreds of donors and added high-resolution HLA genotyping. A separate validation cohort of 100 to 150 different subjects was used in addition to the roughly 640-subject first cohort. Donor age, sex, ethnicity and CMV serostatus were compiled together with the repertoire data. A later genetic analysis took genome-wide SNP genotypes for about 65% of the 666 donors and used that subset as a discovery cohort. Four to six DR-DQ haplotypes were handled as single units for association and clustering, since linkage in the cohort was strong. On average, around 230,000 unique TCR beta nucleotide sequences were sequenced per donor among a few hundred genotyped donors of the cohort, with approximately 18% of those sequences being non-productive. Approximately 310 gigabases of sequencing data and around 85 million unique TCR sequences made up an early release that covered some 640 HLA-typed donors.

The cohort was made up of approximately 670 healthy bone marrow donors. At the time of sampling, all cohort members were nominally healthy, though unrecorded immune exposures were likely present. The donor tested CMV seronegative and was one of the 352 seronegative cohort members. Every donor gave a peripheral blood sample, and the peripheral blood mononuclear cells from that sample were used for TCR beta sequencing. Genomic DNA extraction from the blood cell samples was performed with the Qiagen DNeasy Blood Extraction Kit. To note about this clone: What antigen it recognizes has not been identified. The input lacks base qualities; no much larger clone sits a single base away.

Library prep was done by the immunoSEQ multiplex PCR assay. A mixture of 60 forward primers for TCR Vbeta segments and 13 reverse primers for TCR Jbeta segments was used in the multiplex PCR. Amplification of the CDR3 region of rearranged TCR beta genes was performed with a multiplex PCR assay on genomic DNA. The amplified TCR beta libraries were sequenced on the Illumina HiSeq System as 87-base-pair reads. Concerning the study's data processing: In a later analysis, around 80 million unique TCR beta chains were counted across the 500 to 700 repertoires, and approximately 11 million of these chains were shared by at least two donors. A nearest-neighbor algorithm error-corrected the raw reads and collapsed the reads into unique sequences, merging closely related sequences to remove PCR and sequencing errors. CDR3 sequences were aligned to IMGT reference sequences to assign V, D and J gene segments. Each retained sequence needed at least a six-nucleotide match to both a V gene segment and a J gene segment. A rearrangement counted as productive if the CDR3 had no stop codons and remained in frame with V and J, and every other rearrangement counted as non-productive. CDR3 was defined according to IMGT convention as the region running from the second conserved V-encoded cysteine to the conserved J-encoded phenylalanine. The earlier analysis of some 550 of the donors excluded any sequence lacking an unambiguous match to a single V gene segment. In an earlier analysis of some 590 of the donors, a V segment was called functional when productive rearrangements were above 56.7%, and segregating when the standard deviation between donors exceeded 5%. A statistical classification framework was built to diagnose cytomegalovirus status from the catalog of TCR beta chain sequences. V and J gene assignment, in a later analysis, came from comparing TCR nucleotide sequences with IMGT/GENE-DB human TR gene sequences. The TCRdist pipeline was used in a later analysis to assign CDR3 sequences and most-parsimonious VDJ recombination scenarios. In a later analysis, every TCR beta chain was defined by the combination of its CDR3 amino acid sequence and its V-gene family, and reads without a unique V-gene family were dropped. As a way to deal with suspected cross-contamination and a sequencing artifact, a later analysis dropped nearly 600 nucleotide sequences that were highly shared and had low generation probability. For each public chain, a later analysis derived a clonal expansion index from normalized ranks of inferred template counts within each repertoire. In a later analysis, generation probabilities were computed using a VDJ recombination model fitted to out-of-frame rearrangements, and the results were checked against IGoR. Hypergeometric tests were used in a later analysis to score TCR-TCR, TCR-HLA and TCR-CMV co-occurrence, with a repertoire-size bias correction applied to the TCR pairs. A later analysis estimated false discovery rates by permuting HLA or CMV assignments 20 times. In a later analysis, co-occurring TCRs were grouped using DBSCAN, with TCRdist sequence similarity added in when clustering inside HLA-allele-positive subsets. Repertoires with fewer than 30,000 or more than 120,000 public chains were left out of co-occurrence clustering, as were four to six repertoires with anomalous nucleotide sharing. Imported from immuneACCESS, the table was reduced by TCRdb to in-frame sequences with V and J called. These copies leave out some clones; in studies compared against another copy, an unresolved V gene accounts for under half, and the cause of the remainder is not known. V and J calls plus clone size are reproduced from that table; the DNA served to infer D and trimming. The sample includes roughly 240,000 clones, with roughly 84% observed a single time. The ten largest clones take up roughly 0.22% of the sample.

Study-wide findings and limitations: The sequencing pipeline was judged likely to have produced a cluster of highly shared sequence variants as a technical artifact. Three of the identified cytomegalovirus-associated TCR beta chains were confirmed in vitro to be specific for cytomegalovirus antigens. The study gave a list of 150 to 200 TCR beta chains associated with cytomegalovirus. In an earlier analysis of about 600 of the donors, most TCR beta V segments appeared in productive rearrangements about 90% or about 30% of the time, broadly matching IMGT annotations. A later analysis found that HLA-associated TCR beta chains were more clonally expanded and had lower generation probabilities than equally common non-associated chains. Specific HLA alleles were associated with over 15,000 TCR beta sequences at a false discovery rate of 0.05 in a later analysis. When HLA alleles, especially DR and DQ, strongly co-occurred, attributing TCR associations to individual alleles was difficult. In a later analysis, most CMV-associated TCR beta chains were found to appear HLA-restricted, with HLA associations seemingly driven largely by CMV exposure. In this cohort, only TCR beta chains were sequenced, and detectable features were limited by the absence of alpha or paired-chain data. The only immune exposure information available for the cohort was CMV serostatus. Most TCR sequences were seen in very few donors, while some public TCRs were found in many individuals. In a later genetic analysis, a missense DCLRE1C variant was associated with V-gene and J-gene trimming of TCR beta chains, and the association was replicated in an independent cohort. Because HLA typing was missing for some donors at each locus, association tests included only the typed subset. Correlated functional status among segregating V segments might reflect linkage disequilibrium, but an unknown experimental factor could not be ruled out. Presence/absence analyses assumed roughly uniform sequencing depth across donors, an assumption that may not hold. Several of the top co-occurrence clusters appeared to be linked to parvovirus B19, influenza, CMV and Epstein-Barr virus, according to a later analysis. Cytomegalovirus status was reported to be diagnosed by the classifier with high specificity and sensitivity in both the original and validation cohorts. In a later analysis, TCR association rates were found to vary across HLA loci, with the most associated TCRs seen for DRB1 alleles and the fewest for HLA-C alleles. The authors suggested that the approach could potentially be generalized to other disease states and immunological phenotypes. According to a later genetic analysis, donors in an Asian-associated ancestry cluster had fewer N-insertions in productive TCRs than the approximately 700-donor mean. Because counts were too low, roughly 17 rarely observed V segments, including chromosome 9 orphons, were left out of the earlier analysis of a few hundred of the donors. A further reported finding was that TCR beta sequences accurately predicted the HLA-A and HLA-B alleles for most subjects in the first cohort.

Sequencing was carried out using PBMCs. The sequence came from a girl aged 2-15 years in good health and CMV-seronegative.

The DNA sequence is given as TGTGCCAGCAGTTCCCACCTACCTGACTGGGGCTACACCTTC. This is translated as CASSSHLPDWGYTF. This chain is built from TRBV6-5 and TRBJ1-2; no D gene can be assigned with confidence. V loses 4 bases, J loses 8 bases, and the germline ends lie 17 bases apart. CDR1 and CDR2 are read off the germline V gene as MNHEY and SVGAGI. Counted from cysteine to phenylalanine, this CDR3 has 14 amino acids. Here the CDR3 DNA is all that survives: 42 bases in frame from base 1.